This is a list of T cell receptor beta chains from one sample in a study of OX40 agonist ivuxolimab in advanced cancers. Using immunoSEQ multiplex PCR, the repertoire was profiled, and TCRdb retains in-frame clones only, with some absent. Among about 49,000 clones, 85% were seen once, and the ten largest hold about a fifth. Sequencing used CD4+ or CD8+ T cells sorted from blood, obtained in a trial of the OX40 agonist ivuxolimab. These TCRs come from an adult with an advanced solid tumor such as melanoma, head and neck, liver or kidney cancer. CDR3s include the opening cysteine and the closing phenylalanine or tryptophan. A D gene is named only where the DNA matches it firmly. Expanded clones are given a class, and other clones once, few, many or no size at all.

.	.	TRBV2	TRBJ2-5	CASSGPGLLQETQYF	TGTGCCAGCAGTGGGCCGGGACTCCTCCAAGAGACCCAGTACTTC
.	TRBD2	TRBV28	TRBJ2-1	CASSPAGAYNEQFF	TGTGCCAGCAGTCCAGCGGGGGCCTACAATGAGCAGTTCTTC
.	.	TRBV28	TRBJ1-1	CASSFSYSLNTEAFF	TGTGCCAGCAGTTTTTCATACAGCCTGAACACTGAAGCTTTCTTT
few	.	TRBV7-9	TRBJ2-7	CASSPGQGYEQYF	TGTGCCAGCAGCCCCGGCCAGGGCTACGAGCAGTACTTC
.	.	TRBV5-4	TRBJ1-1	CASSLEGRAFF	TGTGCCAGCAGCTTGGAGGGGAGAGCTTTCTTT
.	TRBD1	TRBV9	TRBJ2-5	CASTAGDRSQETQYF	TGTGCCAGCACCGCTGGGGACAGAAGCCAAGAGACCCAGTACTTC
.	.	TRBV4-3	TRBJ2-1	CASSGGGEQFF	TGCGCCAGCAGCGGTGGGGGTGAGCAGTTCTTC
.	.	TRBV28	TRBJ2-7	CASSNRDIRYEQYF	TGTGCCAGCAGTAACCGGGACATCCGCTACGAGCAGTACTTC
.	TRBD1	TRBV5-8	TRBJ1-2	CAMSRRPGGFDGYTF	TGTGCCATGTCAAGGAGGCCAGGGGGCTTCGATGGCTACACCTTC
.	.	TRBV4-1	TRBJ1-1	CASRLELLNTEAFF	TGCGCCAGCAGACTCGAACTACTTAACACTGAAGCTTTCTTT
.	TRBD1	TRBV9	TRBJ1-1	CASSTQGASTEAFF	TGTGCCAGCAGCACCCAGGGGGCTAGCACTGAAGCTTTCTTT
.	.	TRBV27	TRBJ2-3	CASGFQSGYTQYF	TGTGCCAGCGGCTTCCAATCTGGGTATACGCAGTATTTT
.	.	TRBV11-2	TRBJ2-2	CASSLGKDRELFF	TGTGCCAGCAGCTTGGGAAAGGACCGGGAGCTGTTTTTT
.	TRBD1	TRBV6-5	TRBJ2-7	CASNGQGIRYEQYF	TGTGCCAGCAACGGACAGGGCATCCGGTACGAGCAGTACTTC
.	.	TRBV28	TRBJ2-5	CASTGQETQYF	TGTGCCAGCACCGGACAAGAGACCCAGTACTTC
.	TRBD2	TRBV4-1	TRBJ2-5	CASSSGLAGGIETQYF	TGCGCCAGCAGCTCCGGACTAGCGGGGGGGATAGAGACCCAGTACTTC
.	.	TRBV7-9	TRBJ1-2	CASSLVRDRSYGYTF	TGTGCCAGCAGCTTAGTGCGTGACAGGTCCTATGGCTACACCTTC
.	TRBD1	TRBV19	TRBJ2-1	CASIPDPGQGNNEQFF	TGTGCCAGTATTCCAGACCCGGGACAGGGTAACAATGAGCAGTTCTTC
once	.	TRBV7-2	TRBJ2-7	CASSPGAGSYEQYF	TGTGCCAGCAGCCCAGGGGCCGGCTCCTACGAGCAGTACTTC
.	.	TRBV11-2	TRBJ1-1	CASNFRRGRGDAGEAFF	TGTGCCAGCAACTTCCGACGGGGCAGGGGAGATGCTGGTGAAGCTTTCTTT
once	.	TRBV28	TRBJ1-1	CASRVRGGTEAFF	TGTGCCAGCAGGGTGAGGGGGGGCACTGAAGCTTTCTTT
.	.	TRBV6-5	TRBJ1-2	CASSYGSGSSVYGYTF	TGTGCCAGCAGTTACGGTTCCGGGTCTTCGGTCTATGGCTACACCTTC
.	.	TRBV6-5	TRBJ2-2	CASAQVSGELFF	TGTGCCAGCGCACAGGTTTCCGGGGAGCTGTTTTTT
.	TRBD2	TRBV6-1	TRBJ2-5	CASRSGTRETQYF	TGTGCCAGCAGGTCGGGGACTAGGGAGACCCAGTACTTC
.	.	TRBV9	TRBJ1-1	CASSVGPGNGNTEAFF	TGTGCCAGCAGCGTAGGGCCAGGGAATGGGAACACTGAAGCTTTCTTT
few	TRBD1	TRBV4-2	TRBJ1-2	CASSQDQGQNYGYTF	TGTGCCAGCAGCCAAGATCAGGGACAGAACTATGGCTACACCTTC
.	.	TRBV27	TRBJ1-4	CASGTGSEKLFF	TGTGCCAGCGGAACAGGGAGTGAAAAACTGTTTTTT
.	TRBD2	TRBV4-3	TRBJ2-3	CASSAILAGGGTDTQYF	TGCGCCAGCAGCGCGATACTAGCGGGGGGGGGCACAGATACGCAGTATTTT
few	.	TRBV9	TRBJ1-1	CASSPPDSMNTEAFF	TGTGCCAGCAGTCCTCCTGACAGTATGAACACTGAAGCTTTCTTT
.	TRBD1	TRBV30	TRBJ1-4	CAWSAEGTGIGWGQVATNEKLFF	TGTGCCTGGAGTGCGGAAGGGACAGGGATAGGCTGGGGACAAGTTGCAACTAATGAAAAACTGTTTTTT
.	.	TRBV5-1	TRBJ2-7	CASSLAGGEQYF	TGCGCCAGCAGCTTGGCTGGCGGCGAGCAGTACTTC
.	.	TRBV2	TRBJ1-1	CASRGADKGNTEAFF	TGTGCCAGCCGGGGGGCGGATAAGGGGAACACTGAAGCTTTCTTT
.	TRBD1	TRBV5-1	TRBJ1-2	CASSGGQNNYGYTF	TGCGCCAGCAGCGGGGGACAGAACAACTATGGCTACACCTTC
.	.	TRBV9	TRBJ1-4	CASSETGEGINEKLFF	TGTGCCAGCAGCGAGACCGGGGAGGGGATTAATGAAAAACTGTTTTTT
.	TRBD1	TRBV28	TRBJ1-2	CASSRVWDSETYGYTF	TGTGCCAGCAGTCGAGTGTGGGACAGCGAAACTTATGGCTACACCTTC
.	.	TRBV4-1	TRBJ2-2	CASSQDASGELFF	TGCGCCAGCAGCCAAGATGCGAGCGGGGAGCTGTTTTTT
.	TRBD2	TRBV4-3	TRBJ2-1	CASSLRPPLAESYNEQFF	TGCGCCAGCAGCCTTCGGCCCCCACTAGCGGAGTCCTACAATGAGCAGTTCTTC
once	.	TRBV29-1	TRBJ1-2	CSVEFGDFYGYTF	TGCAGCGTTGAATTTGGGGATTTTTATGGCTACACCTTC